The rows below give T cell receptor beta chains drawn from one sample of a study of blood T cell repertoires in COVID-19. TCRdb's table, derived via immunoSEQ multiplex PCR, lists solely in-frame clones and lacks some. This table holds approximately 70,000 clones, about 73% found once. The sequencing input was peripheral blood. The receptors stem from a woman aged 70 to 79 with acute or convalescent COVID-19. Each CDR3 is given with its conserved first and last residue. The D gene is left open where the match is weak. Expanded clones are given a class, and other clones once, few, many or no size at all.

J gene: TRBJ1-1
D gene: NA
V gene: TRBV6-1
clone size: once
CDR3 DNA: TGTGCCAGCAGTGAATTGGGGCTTAACACTGAAGCTTTCTTT
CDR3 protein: CASSELGLNTEAFF

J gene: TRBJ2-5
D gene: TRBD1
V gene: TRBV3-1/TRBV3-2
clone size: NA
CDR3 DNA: TGTGCCAGCAGCCAGAACAGGGGCCTCCAAGAGACCCAGTACTTC
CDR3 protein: CASSQNRGLQETQYF

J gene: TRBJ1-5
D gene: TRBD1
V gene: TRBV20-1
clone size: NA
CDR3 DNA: TGCAGTGCTAGTGGGGGGCAAGGGGGGACAGCCCTTAATCAGCCCCAGCATTTT
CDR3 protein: CSASGGQGGTALNQPQHF

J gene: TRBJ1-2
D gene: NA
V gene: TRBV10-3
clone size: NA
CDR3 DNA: TGTGCCTTCCAAACAGGGCACTATGGCTACACCTTC
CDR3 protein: CAFQTGHYGYTF

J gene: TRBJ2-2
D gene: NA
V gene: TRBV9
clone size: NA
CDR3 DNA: TGTGCCAGCAGCGCTCGTCCCGGGGAGCTGTTTTTT
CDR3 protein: CASSARPGELFF

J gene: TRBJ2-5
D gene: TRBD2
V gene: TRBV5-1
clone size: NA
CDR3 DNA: TGCGCCAGCAGCCCGGGGGGGGCTAGGGAGACCCAGTACTTC
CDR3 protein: CASSPGGARETQYF

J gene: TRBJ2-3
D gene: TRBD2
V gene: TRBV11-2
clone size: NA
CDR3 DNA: TGTGCCAGCAGCTTAGGTGGTAGAGGGAGGGCCGGGGCAGATACGCAGTATTTT
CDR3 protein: CASSLGGRGRAGADTQYF

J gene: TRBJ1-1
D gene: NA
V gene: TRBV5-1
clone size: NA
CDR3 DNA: TGCGCCAGCAGCTCCCCAGGGCAGGGCGAAGCTTTCTTT
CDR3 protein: CASSSPGQGEAFF

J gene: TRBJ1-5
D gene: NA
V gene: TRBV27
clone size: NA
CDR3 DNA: TGTGCCAGCAGTTTGAACGGACTACAACAGCCCCAGCATTTT
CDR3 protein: CASSLNGLQQPQHF

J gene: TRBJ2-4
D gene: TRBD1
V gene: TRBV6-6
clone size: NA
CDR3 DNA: TGTGCCAGCAGCTCGGGTGGGGACAGGGGTCCCCTAGCCAAAAACATTCAGTACTTC
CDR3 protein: CASSSGGDRGPLAKNIQYF

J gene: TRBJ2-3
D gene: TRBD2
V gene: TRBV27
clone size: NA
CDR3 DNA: TGTGCCAGCAGACCTATAGCGGGAGCCCCAGATACGCAGTATTTT
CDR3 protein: CASRPIAGAPDTQYF

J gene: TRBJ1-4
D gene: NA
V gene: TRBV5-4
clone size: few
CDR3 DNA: TGTGCCAGCAGCTTGAGGACCAGGGGCAGGGAAAAACTGTTTTTT
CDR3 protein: CASSLRTRGREKLFF

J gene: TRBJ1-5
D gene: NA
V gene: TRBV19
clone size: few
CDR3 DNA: TGTGCCAGTAGTATCAGGTTTATTCAGCCCCAGCATTTT
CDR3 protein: CASSIRFIQPQHF

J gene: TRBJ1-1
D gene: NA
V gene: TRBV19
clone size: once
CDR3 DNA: TGTGCCAGTAGTATCTGGGGGACAAACACTGAAGCTTTCTTT
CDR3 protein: CASSIWGTNTEAFF

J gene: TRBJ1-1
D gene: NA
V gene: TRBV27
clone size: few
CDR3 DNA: TGTGCCAGCAGGCGCCCCGGGGACGGGAGAACTGAAGCTTTCTTT
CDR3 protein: CASRRPGDGRTEAFF

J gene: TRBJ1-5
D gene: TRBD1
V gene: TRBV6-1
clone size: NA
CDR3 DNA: TGTGCCAGCAGTGAAGGCTACAGGGGTCAGCCCCAGCATTTT
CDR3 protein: CASSEGYRGQPQHF

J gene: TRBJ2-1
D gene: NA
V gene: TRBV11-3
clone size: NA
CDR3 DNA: TGTGCCAGCAGCTTAGGTTTCGGAGCTAAGGGGAACTCCTACAATGAGCAGTTCTTC
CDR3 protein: CASSLGFGAKGNSYNEQFF

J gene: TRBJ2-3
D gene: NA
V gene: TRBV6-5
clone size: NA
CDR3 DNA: TGTGCCACCCGCAAACCAGGCTTTGCAGATACGCAGTATTTT
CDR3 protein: CATRKPGFADTQYF

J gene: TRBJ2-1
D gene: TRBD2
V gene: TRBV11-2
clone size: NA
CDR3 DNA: TGTGCCAGCAGCCCGACGGCGCGGGGGGCCGATGAGCAGTTCTTC
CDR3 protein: CASSPTARGADEQFF

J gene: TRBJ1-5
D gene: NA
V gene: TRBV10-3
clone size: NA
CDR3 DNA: TGTGCCATCAATGATCCGGGGGATCAGCCCCAGCATTTT
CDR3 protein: CAINDPGDQPQHF

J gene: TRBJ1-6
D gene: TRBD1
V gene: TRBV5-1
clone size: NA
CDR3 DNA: TGCGCCAGCAGCCCCGACAGGGGGCAACGTAATTCACCCCTCCACTTT
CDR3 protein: CASSPDRGQRNSPLHF

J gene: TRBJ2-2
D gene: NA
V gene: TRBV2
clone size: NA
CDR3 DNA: TGTGCCAGTCAGGAGAACACCGGGGAGCTGTTTTTT
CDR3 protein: CASQENTGELFF

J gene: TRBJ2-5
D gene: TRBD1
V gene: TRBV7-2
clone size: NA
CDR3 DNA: TGTGCCAGCAGCACGGGGACAGGAATGGAGACCCAGTACTTC
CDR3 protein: CASSTGTGMETQYF

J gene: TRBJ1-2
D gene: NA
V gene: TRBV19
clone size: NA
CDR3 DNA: TGTGCCAGTAGTACGGGACATTTTAACTATGGCTACACCTTC
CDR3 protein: CASSTGHFNYGYTF

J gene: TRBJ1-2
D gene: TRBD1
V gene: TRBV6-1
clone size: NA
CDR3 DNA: TGTGCCAGCAGTGAACTGGACAGGGTGGGTGGCTACACCTTC
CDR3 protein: CASSELDRVGGYTF